This TCR beta chain is from a study of somatic mutations in cytotoxic T cells in rheumatoid arthritis. Across the study: Several of the V beta antibody-stained T-cell populations were flow-sorted at nearly 100% purity; V beta1+ cells were among them and were sequenced for TCRB. Overall study findings and caveats: There were about an eighth of the roughly 60 patients in whom the largest CD8+ clone exceeded 20% of CD8+ cells. Significant differences in CD8+ T-cell clonality were not found between rheumatoid arthritis patients and healthy controls (age-matched).

With regard to this clone: Antigen unknown.

The method was immunoSEQ multiplex PCR; TCRdb's version includes in-frame clones alone and lacks a portion of them. This table holds 15,000 to 20,000 clones, roughly 78% found once. The length of the CDR3 is 14 residues. Trimming cost V 4 bases and J 8 bases; bases outside gene matches: 7. Germline assignment: CDR1 SEHNR and CDR2 FQNEAQ (reference sequence). V and J are TRBV7-9 and TRBJ1-2; 10 bases align to TRBD1. This TCR was recovered from a woman in her forties or fifties with rheumatoid arthritis. The specimen was CD8+ T cells sorted from blood. DNA for the CDR3: TGTGCCAGCAGCTCCCGAGACAGGGGGCAGGGCTACACCTTC. It specifies CASSSRDRGQGYTF.